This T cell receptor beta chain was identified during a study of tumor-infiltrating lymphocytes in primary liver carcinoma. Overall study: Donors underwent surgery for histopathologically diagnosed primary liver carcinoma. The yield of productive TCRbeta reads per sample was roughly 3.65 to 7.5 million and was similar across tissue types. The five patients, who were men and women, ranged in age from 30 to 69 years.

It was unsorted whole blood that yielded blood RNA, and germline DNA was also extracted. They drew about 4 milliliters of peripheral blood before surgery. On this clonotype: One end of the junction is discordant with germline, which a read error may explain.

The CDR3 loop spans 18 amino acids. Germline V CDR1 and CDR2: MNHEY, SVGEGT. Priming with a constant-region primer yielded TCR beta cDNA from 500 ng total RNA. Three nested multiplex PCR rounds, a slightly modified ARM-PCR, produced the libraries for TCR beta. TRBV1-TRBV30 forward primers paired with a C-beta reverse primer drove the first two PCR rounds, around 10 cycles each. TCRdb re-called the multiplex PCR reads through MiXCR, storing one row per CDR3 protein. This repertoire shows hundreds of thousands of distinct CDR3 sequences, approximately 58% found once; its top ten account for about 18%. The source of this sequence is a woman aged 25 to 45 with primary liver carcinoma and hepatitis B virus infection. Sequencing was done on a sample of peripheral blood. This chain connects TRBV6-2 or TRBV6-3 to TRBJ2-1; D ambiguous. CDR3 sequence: CASSQTQFLLSSYNEQLF. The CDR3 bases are TGTGCCAGCAGTCAAACCCAATTCCTCCTTAGCTCCTACAATGAGCAGCTCTTC.